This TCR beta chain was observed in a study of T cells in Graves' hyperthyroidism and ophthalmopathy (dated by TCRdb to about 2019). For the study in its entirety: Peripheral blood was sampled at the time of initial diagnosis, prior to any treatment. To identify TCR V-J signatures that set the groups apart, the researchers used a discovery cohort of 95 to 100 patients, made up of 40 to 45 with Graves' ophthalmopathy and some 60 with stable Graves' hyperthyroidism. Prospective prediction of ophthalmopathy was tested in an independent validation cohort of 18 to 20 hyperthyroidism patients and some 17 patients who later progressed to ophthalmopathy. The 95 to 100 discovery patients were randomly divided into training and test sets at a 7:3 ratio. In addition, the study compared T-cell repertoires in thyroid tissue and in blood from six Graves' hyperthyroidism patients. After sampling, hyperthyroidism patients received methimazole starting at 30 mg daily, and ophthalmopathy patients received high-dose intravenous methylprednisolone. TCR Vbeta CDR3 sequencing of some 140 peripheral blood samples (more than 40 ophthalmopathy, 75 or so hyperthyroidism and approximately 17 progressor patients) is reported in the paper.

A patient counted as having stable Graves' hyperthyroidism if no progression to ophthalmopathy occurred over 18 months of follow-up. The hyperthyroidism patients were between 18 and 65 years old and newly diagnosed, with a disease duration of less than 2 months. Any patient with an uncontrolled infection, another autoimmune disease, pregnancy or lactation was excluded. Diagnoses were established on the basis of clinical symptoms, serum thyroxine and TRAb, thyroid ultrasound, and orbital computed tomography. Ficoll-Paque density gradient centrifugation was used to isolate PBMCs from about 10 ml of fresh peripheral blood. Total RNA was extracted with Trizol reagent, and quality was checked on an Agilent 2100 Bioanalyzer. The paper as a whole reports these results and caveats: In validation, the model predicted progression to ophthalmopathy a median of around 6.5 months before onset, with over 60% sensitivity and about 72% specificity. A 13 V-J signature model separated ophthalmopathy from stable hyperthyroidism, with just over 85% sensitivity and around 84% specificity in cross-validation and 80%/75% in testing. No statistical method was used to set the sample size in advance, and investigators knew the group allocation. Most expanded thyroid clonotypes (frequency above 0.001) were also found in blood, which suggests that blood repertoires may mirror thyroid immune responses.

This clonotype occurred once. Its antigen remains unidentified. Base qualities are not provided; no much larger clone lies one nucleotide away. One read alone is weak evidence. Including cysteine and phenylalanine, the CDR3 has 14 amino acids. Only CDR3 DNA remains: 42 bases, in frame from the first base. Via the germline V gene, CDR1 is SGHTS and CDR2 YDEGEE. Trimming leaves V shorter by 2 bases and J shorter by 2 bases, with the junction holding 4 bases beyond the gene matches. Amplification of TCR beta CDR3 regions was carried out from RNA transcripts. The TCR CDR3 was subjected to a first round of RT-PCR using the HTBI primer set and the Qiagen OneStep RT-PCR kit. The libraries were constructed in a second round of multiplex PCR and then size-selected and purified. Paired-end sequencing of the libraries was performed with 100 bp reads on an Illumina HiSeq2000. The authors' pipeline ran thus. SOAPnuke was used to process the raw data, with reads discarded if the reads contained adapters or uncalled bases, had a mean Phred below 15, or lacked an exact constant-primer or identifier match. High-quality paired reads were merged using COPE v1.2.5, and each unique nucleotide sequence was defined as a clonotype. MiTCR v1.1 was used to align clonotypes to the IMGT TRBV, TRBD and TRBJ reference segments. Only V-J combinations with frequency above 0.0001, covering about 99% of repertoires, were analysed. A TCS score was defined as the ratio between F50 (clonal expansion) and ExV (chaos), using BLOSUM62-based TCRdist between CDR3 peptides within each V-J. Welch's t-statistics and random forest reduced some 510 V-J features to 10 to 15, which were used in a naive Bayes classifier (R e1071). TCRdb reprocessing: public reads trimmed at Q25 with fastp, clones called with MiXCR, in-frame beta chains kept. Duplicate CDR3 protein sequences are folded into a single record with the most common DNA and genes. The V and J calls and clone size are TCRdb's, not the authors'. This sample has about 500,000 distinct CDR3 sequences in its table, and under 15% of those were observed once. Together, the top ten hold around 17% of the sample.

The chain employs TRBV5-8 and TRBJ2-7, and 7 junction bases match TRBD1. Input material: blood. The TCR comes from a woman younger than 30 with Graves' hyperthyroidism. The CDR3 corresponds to CASSFQTGPYEQYF. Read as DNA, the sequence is TGTGCCAGCAGCTTCCAGACAGGGCCCTACGAGCAGTACTTC.